This T cell receptor beta chain was obtained from a study of radiotherapy plus CTLA-4 blockade in lung cancer. Overall study context: Objective responses occurred in roughly 20% of patients; about 32% had disease control. Study outcomes and limitations: Early blood T cell clone changes and increased post-radiation serum interferon-beta were reportedly the strongest response predictors.

The assay was immunoSEQ multiplex PCR, and TCRdb's table has in-frame clones only and misses some. The sample records about 60,000 clones, 77% being singletons. The V and J ends lost 4 bases and 0 bases respectively, with 10 bases between them. From germline, CDR1 is GTSNPN and CDR2 SVGIG (reference sequence). This CDR3 region has 14 residues. There are a few counts of this clone. The antigen is not known. V usage is TRBV30 and J usage is TRBJ1-3; unclear D gene. The origin of this receptor is a human donor with non-small cell lung cancer who had a partial response to radiotherapy plus ipilimumab. Sequencing used peripheral blood, obtained from a patient treated with radiotherapy plus ipilimumab. Written as DNA, the CDR3 is TGTGCCTGGAATGTGGCGGACTCTGGAAACACCATATATTTT. This encodes CAWNVADSGNTIYF.